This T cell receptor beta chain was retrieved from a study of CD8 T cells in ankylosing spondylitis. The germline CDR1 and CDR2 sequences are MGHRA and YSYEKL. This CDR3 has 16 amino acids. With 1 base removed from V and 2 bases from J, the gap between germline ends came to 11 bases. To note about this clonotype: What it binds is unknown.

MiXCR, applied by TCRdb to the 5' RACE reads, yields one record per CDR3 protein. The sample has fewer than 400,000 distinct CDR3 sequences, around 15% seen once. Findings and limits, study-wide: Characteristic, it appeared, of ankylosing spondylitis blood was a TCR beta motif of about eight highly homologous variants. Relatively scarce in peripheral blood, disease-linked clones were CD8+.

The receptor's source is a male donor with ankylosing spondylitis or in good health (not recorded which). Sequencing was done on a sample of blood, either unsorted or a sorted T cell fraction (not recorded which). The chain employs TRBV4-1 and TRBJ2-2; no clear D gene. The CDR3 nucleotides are TGCGCCAGCAGCCAAGGGTTTCAGGTTAACACCGGGGAGCTGTTTTTT. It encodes CASSQGFQVNTGELFF.